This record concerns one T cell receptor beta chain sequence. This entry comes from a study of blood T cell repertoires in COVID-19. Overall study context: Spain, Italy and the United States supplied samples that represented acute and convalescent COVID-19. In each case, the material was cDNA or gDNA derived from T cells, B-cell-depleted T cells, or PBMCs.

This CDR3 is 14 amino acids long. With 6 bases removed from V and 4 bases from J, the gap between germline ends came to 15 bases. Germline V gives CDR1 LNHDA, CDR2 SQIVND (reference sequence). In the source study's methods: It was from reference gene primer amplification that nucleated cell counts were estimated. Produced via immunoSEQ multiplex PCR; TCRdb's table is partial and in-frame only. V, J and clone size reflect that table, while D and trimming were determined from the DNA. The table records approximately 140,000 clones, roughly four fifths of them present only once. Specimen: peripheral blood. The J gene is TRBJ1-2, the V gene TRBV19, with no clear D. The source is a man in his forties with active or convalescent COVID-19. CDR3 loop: CASSGGFPLYGYTF. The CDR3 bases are TGTGCCAGTAGCGGAGGGTTTCCCCTCTATGGCTACACCTTC.